The sequence of this T cell receptor beta chain was determined in a study of regulatory T cells in long-lasting Graves disease. In the study overall: The study enrolled newly diagnosed Graves' patients on antithyroid drugs under 3 months.

HTBI primers from iRepertoire and Arm-PCR of CDR3 regions yielded the TCR beta libraries. TCRdb redid the calling of the multiplex PCR reads with MiXCR, one entry per CDR3 protein. The top ten hold roughly a tenth of the sample, which has hundreds of thousands of distinct CDR3 sequences, about a sixth seen once. This CDR3 is built from 12 residues. Germline V gene lookup returns CDR1 SNHLY and CDR2 FYNNEI. This clonotype was counted many times. Its antigen is unknown. Compared with germline, one end of the junction differs, possibly owing to a read error. Time point in this sample: newly diagnosed GD, antithyroid drugs for less than 3 months. PBMC RNA was the source of the TCR library. Each of the patients was recruited from an endocrinology department situated in Xi'an, China. The study, taken as a whole, reports: Newly diagnosed patients shared about a thousand public clonotypes; persistent patients shared under 3,000.

These records were also assigned to another study, of T cells in Graves' hyperthyroidism and ophthalmopathy. This second report adds: Pregnant or lactating patients were excluded, as were those with uncontrolled infection or other autoimmune disease.

This receptor was obtained from a woman in her twenties or thirties with Graves disease. V is TRBV2 and J is TRBJ1-4; D remains ambiguous. The source material was peripheral blood mononuclear cells (PBMCs), sampled at new diagnosis, from a patient treated with antithyroid drugs. The CDR3 coding sequence is TGTGCCACCCGAGGGAGTAATGAGAAACTGTTTTTT. Its translation is CATRGSNEKLFF.